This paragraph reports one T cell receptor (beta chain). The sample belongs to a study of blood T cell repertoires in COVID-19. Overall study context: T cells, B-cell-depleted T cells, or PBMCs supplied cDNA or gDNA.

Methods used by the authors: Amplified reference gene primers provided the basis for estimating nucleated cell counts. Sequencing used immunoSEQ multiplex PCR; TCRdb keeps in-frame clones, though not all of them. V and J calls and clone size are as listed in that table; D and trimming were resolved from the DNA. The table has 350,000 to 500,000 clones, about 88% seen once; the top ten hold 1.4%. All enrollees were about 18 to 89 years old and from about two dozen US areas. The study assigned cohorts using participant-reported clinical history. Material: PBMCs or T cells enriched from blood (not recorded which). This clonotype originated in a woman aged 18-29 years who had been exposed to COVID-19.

CDR3 amino acids: CASSFRLTGEGQPQHF. The CDR3 nucleotides are TGTGCCAGCAGTTTCCGACTGACAGGGGAAGGTCAGCCCCAGCATTTT. V usage is TRBV6-5 and J usage is TRBJ1-5, with 8 bases that match TRBD1. V trimming: 4 bases; J trimming: 6 bases; junction bases outside the gene matches: 11. Germline CDR1 and CDR2: MNHEY and SVGAGI. There are 16 residues in the CDR3.